This T cell receptor (beta chain) comes out of a study of Graves' ophthalmopathy and Graves' hyperthyroidism (dated by TCRdb to 2016 to 2018). Background for the entire study: Peripheral blood was collected at initial diagnosis, before any treatment. To tell Graves' ophthalmopathy apart from Graves' hyperthyroidism, and to predict which patients would progress to ophthalmopathy, the study relied on TCR beta repertoire signatures. In total, under 150 blood samples were TCR-sequenced: around 42 ophthalmopathy, around 75 hyperthyroidism and some 17 hyperthyroidism-to-ophthalmopathy patients. A discovery set of 100 patients (roughly 41 ophthalmopathy, about 55 stable hyperthyroidism) was enrolled to explore V-J signatures distinguishing ophthalmopathy from hyperthyroidism. For independent validation, a separate cohort was made up of around 19 hyperthyroidism patients plus 17 patients who later progressed from hyperthyroidism to ophthalmopathy. T-cell repertoires of thyroid tissue and blood were compared in several hyperthyroidism patients. After sampling, hyperthyroidism patients received methimazole starting at 30 mg daily, and ophthalmopathy patients received high-dose intravenous methylprednisolone. What the research found in general, with its limitations: Ophthalmopathy was separated from stable hyperthyroidism by the 13-signature model with around 89% sensitivity and roughly 82% specificity in cross-validation and with 80%/75% in the test set. Most expanded thyroid clonotypes with a frequency above 0.001 also appeared in blood, which suggests that blood repertoires may reflect the immune response in the thyroid. In validation, the model predicted ophthalmopathy progression with about 71% sensitivity and approximately 75% specificity; eleven to twelve predicted patients were CT-confirmed with GO in a median of around 6 months. Sample size was not statistically predetermined, and group allocation was not concealed from the investigators.

For repertoire sequencing, TCR beta CDR3 regions were amplified from RNA transcripts. A first-round RT-PCR used HTBI primers with the Qiagen OneStep RT-PCR kit, followed by a second-round multiplex PCR, size selection and purification. Libraries were sequenced paired-end with 100 bp reads on an Illumina HiSeq2000. The authors' pipeline ran thus. SOAPnuke was used for read processing, and reads with adapters, uncalled bases, a mean Phred below 15, or no exact constant-primer or identifier match were discarded. High-quality paired reads were merged with COPE v1.2.5. Clonotypes were defined as unique nucleotide sequences and were aligned to IMGT TRB V, D and J references using MiTCR v1.1. The analysis was limited to V-J combinations with a frequency above 0.0001, which together covered just over 98% of the repertoires. For each V-J combination, a TCR clonal expansion and chaos score was defined as the ratio of F50 clonal expansion to chaos observed in the TCRdist matrix. Welch's t-statistics and random forest were used to narrow the features down to 13 V-J combinations, which were then fed into a naive Bayes classifier. The similarity between thyroid and blood repertoires was quantified using the Morisita-Horn index. TCRdb took the public reads, trimmed them with fastp at Q25, ran MiXCR for clone calling and kept in-frame beta chains. Each CDR3 protein gets just one entry, which takes the most common genes and DNA from the rows behind it. The V and J calls shown here were made by TCRdb, not taken from the authors' results. Counted in this sample were 650,000 to 800,000 distinct CDR3 sequences; over 40% of them appeared once. Over 2.5% of the sample is held by the ten biggest clonotypes.

Patients with ophthalmopathy had moderately to severely active disease, with a Clinical Activity Score of 3 or more, a NOSPECS grade of 4 or more, and a disease duration of less than 3 months. Anyone with other autoimmune diseases, uncontrolled infections, pregnancy or lactation was excluded from the study. Diagnosis was based on clinical symptoms, serum thyroxine, TRAb, thyroid ultrasound and orbital computed tomography. Using Ficoll-Paque density gradient centrifugation, PBMCs were isolated from about 10 ml of fresh peripheral blood. Total RNA was extracted with Trizol reagent and quality-checked on an Agilent 2100 Bioanalyzer. This clonotype was found many times. Its target antigen remains unknown. No base quality information exists; no much larger clone differs at one position. CDR1 and CDR2, looked up from the germline V gene, are SGDLS and YYNGEE. Between the V and J ends, shortened by 0 bases and 5 bases respectively, the junction contains 2 bases. Inclusive of the bounding cysteine and phenylalanine, the CDR3 is 12 residues long. Just CDR3 DNA is preserved here, 36 bases in frame from base 1.

The TCR originated in an adult man with Graves' ophthalmopathy. This chain joins TRBV9 to TRBJ2-2, with the D gene not clear enough to name. The sample comprised peripheral blood. The DNA reads TGTGCCAGCAGCGTAGTTACCGGGGAGCTGTTTTTT. Translated, it gives CASSVVTGELFF.